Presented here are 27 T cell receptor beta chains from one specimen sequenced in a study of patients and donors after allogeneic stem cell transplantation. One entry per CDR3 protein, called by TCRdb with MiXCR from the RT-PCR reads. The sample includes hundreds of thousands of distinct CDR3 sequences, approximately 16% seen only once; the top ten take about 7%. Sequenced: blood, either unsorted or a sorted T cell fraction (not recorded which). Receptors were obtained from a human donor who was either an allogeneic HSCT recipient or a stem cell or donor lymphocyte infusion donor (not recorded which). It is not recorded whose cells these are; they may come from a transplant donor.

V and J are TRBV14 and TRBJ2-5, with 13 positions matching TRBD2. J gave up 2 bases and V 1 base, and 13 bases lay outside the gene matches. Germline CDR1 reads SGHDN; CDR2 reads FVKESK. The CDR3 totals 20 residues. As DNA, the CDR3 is TGTGCCAGCAGCCAAGGGGTTCTCGGGACTAGCGGGGCGATACAAGAGACCCAGTACTTC. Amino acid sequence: CASSQGVLGTSGAIQETQYF.

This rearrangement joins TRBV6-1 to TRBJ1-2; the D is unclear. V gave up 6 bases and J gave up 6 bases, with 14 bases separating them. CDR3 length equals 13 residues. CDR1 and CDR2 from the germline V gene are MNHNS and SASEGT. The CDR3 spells CASRVTRVHGYTF. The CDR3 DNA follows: TGTGCCAGCAGAGTCACCCGGGTTCATGGCTACACCTTC.

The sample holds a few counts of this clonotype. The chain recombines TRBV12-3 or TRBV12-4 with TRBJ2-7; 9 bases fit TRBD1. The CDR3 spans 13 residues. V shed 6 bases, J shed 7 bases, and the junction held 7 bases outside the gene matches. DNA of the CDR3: TGTGCCAGCAGGACAGGGGGGGCTATAGAGCAGTACTTC. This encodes CASRTGGAIEQYF.

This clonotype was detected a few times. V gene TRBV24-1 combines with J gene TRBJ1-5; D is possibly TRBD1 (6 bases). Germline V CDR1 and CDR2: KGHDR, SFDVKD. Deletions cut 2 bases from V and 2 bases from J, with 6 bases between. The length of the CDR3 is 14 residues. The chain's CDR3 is CATSDSGGNQPQHF. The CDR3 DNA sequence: TGTGCCACCAGTGATTCAGGGGGCAATCAGCCCCAGCATTTT.

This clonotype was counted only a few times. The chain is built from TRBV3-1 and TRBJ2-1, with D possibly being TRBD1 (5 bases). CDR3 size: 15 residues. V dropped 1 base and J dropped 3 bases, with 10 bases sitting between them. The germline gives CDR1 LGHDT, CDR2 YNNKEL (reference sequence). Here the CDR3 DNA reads TGTGCCAGCAGCCAAGGACAGCTGTACTACAATGAGCAGTTCTTC. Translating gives CASSQGQLYYNEQFF.

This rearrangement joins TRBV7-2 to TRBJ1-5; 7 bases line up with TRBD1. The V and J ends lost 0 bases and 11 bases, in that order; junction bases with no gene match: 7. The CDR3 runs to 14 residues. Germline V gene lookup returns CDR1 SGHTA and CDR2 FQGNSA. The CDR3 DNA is TGTGCCAGCAGCTTAGCCAGGGGGAGCACGGCCCAGCATTTT. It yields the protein CASSLARGSTAQHF.

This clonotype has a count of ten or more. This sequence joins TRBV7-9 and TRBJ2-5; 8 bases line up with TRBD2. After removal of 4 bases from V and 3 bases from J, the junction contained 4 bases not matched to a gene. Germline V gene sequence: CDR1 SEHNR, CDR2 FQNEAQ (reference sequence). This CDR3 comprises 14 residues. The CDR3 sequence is CASSSPTSEETQYF. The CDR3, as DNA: TGTGCCAGCAGCTCTCCGACTAGCGAAGAGACCCAGTACTTC.

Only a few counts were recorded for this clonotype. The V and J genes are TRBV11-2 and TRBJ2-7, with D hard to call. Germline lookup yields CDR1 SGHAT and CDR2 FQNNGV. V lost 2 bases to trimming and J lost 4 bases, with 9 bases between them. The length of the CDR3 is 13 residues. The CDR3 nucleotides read TGTGCCAGCAGCTTATTACAGAGTTACGAGCAGTACTTC. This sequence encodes CASSLLQSYEQYF.

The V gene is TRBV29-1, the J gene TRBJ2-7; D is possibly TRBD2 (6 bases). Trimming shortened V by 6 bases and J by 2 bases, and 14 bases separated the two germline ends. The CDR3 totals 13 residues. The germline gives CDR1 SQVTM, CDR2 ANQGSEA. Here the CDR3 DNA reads TGCAGCGTCAAAGTAGGGACTCCCTACGAGCAGTACTTC. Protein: CSVKVGTPYEQYF.

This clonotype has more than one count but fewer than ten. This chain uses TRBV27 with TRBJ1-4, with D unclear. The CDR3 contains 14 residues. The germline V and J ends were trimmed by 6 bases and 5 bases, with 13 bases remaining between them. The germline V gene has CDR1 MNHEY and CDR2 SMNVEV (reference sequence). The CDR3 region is CASSYDLKNEKLFF. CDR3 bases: TGTGCCAGCAGCTACGACTTGAAAAATGAAAAACTGTTTTTT.

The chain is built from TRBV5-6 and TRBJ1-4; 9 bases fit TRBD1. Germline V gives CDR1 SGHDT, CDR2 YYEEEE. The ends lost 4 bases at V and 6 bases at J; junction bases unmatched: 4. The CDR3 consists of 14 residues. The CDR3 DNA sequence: TGTGCCAGCAGCACACAGGGGGCTTATGAAAAACTGTTTTTT. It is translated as CASSTQGAYEKLFF.

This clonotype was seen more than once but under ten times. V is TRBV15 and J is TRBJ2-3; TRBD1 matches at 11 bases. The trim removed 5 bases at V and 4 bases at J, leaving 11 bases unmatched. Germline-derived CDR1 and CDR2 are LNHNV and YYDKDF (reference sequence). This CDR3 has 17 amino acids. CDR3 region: CATSLRGGTGGSDTQYF. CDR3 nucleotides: TGTGCCACCAGCCTCCGAGGGGGGACAGGGGGGTCAGATACGCAGTATTTT.

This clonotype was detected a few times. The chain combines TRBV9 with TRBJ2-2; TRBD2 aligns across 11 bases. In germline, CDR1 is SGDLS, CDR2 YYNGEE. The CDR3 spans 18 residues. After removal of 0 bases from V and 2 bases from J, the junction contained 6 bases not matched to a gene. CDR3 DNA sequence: TGTGCCAGCAGCGTAGGAGTCGGGACTAGCGGTAACACCGGGGAGCTGTTTTTT. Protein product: CASSVGVGTSGNTGELFF.

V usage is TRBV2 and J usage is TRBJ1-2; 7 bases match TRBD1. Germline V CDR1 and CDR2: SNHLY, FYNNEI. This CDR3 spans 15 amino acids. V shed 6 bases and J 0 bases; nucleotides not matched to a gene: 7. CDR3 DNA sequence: TGTGCCAGCAGAGATAGGACAGGCGCTAACTATGGCTACACCTTC. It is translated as CASRDRTGANYGYTF.

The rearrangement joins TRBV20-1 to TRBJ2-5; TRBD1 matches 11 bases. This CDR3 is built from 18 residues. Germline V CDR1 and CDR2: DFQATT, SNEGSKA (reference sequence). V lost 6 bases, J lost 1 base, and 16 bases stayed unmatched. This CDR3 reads CSALPWDRGSGVQETQYF. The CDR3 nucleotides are TGCAGTGCCCTCCCGTGGGACAGGGGGTCGGGTGTCCAAGAGACCCAGTACTTC.

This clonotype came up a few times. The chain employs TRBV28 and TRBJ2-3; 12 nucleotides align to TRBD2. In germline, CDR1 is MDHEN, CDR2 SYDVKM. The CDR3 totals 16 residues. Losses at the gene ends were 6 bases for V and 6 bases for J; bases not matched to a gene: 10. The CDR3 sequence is CASSSLRTSGVDTQYF. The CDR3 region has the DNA TGTGCCAGCAGCAGCTTGAGGACTAGCGGGGTGGATACGCAGTATTTT.

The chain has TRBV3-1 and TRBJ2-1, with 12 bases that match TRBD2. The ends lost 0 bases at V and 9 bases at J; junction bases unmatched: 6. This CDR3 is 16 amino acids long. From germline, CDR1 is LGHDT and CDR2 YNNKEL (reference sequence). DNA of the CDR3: TGTGCCAGCAGCCAAGATTTCGGACTAGCGGGATTTGAGCAGTTCTTC. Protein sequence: CASSQDFGLAGFEQFF.

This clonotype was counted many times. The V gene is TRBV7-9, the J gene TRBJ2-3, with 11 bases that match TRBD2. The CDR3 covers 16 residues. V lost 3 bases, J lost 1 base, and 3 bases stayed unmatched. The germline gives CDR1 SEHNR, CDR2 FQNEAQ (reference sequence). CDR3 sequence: CASSFGTSGRTDTQYF. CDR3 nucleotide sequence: TGTGCCAGCAGCTTTGGGACTAGCGGCCGCACAGATACGCAGTATTTT.

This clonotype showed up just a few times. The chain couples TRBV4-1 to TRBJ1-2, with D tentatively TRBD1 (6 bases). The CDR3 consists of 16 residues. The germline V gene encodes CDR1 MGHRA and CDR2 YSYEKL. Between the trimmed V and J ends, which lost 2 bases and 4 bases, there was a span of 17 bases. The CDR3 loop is CASSQPADSTTYGYTF. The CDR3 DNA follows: TGCGCCAGCAGCCAACCGGCGGACAGTACTACCTATGGCTACACCTTC.

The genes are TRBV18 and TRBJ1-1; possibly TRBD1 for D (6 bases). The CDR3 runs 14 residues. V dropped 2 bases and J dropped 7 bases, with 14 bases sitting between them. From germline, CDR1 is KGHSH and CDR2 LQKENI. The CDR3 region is CASSPLGRDNEAFF. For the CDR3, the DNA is TGTGCCAGCTCACCATTGGGCAGGGACAATGAAGCTTTCTTT. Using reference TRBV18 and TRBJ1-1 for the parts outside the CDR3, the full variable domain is NAGVMQNPRHLVRRRGQEARLRCSPMKGHSHVYWYRQLPEEGLKFMVYLQKENIIDESGMPKERFSAEFPKEGPSILRIQQVVRGDSAAYFCASSPLGRDNEAFFGQGTRLTVV.

CDR3 bases: TGTGCCAGCTCCCTGGGGACTAGCGGATTACGGGTAGGGTTCTTC. It yields the protein CASSLGTSGLRVGFF. This chain links TRBV18 with TRBJ2-1; 11 nucleotides align to TRBD2. V lost 6 bases to trimming and J lost 15 bases; unmatched junction nucleotides: 16. Germline values: CDR1 KGHSH, CDR2 LQKENI. The CDR3 sequence is 15 residues long.

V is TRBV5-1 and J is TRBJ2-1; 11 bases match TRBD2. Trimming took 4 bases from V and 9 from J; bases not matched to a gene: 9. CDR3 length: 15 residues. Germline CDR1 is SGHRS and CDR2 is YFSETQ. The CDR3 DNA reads TGCGCCAGCAGCGAAACTAGCGGGAGAATTTCTGAGCAGTTCTTC. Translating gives CASSETSGRISEQFF.

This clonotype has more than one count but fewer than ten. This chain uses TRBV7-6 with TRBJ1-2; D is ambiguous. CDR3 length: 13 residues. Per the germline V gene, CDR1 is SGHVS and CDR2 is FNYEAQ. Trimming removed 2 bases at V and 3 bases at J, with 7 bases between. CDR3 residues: CASSLNQDYGYTF. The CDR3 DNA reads TGTGCCAGCAGCTTAAACCAGGACTATGGCTACACCTTC.

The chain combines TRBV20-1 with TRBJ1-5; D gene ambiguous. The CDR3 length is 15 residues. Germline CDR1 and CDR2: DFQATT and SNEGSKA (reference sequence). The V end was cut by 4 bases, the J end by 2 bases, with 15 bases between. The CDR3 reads CSAIPDGMGNQPQHF. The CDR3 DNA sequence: TGCAGTGCTATCCCGGACGGGATGGGCAATCAGCCCCAGCATTTT.

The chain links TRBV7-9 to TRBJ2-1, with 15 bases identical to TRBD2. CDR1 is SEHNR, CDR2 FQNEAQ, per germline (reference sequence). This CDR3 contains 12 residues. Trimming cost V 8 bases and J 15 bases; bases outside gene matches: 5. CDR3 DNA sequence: TGTGCCAGCCGGACTAGCGGGAGGGCGTTGTTCTTC. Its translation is CASRTSGRALFF. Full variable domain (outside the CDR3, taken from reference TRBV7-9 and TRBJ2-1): DTGVSQNPRHKITKRGQNVTFRCDPISEHNRLYWYRQTLGQGPEFLTYFQNEAQLEKSRLLSDRFSAERPKGSFSTLEIQRTEQGDSAMYLCASRTSGRALFFGPGTRLTVL.

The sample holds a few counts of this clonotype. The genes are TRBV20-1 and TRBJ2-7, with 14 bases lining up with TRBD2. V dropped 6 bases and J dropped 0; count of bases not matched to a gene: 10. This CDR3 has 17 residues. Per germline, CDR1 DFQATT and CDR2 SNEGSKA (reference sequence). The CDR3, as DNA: TGCAGTGCAACCGGGACTAGCGGGAGAATTGGCTCCTACGAGCAGTACTTC. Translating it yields CSATGTSGRIGSYEQYF.

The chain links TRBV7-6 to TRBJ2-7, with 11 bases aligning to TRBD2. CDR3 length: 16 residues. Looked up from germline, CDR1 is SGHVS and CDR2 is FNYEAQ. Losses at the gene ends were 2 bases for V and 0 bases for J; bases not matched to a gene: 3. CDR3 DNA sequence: TGTGCCAGCAGCTTACTAGCGGGGGGCTCCTCCTACGAGCAGTACTTC. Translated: CASSLLAGGSSYEQYF.